This T cell receptor (beta chain) was sequenced in a study of blood T cell repertoires in COVID-19 (dated by TCRdb to the early 2020s). Regarding the research as a whole: Samples covering the acute and convalescent phases of COVID-19 were provided by collaborators in the United States, Italy and Spain. The prospective study material was composed of cDNA or gDNA derived from T cells, B-cell-depleted T cells, or PBMCs. Subjects who had been exposed to COVID-19, were actively infected with it, or had recovered from it provided the deeply sampled blood TCRbeta repertoires that made up the dataset. The repertoires were made available in a free public database intended to serve as a resource for research on the immune response to SARS-CoV-2. Samples came from the ongoing ImmuneRACE study (first 160 participants) plus 1,254 subjects from 6 global collaborators. Sample metadata almost always included a de-identified subject ID, COVID-19 status, age in years and sex. Where HLA class I and class II types were available, the types were taken from metadata supplied by the sample provider, not from assay-based typing. The full study reports these points: Clinical and demographic metadata were provided uncurated, with the amount varying by source and participant.

Each collaborating institution followed its own protocols to collect whole blood in K2EDTA tubes. For TCRbeta analysis, collaborators shipped samples in one of three forms: frozen whole blood, isolated PBMCs, or DNA extracted from either of those sample types. In its sample, this clone was seen a few times. It has no known antigen specificity. It has no much larger one-base neighbor in the sample; base qualities were not kept. The immunoSEQ Assay, a bias-controlled multiplex PCR, was used to amplify TCRbeta CDR3 regions from genomic DNA. From the authors' description of their analysis: The number of nucleated cells in each sample was estimated from the amplification of reference gene primers within the assay. To quantify the absolute abundance of each unique TCRbeta CDR3 rearrangement, sequence reads were collapsed and filtered. For each sample, productive Simpson clonality was calculated as the square root of Simpson's diversity index across productive rearrangements. Not all clones reach the TCRdb copy of this immuneACCESS table, which keeps in-frame sequences only. Checked studies attribute under half of the gap to unresolved V genes and leave the rest unexplained. Clone size and V and J calls were adopted from that table, with D and trimming inferred from the DNA. In all, the sample holds 130,000 to 150,000 clones, and 85% to 90% of those were seen once. The ten largest clones add up to approximately 9% of the sample.

The germline V gene encodes CDR1 SGHTA and CDR2 FQGNSA. At the junction V is shortened by 5 bases and J by 9 bases; bases outside the gene matches: 5. From the cysteine up to the phenylalanine, the CDR3 has a length of 13 residues. The DNA shown is the 39-base CDR3, in frame from base 1. The TCR comes from a woman in her forties or fifties with active or convalescent COVID-19. The receptor chain draws on TRBV7-2 and TRBJ2-5, with 11 central nucleotides matching TRBD2. Sequenced input: peripheral blood. The CDR3 sequence is CASSETSGTAQYF. The nucleotides are TGTGCCAGCAGCGAGACTAGCGGGACGGCCCAGTACTTC.